Included here is one TCR beta chain sequence, with context. The specificity of this receptor is unknown. Within one base of it there is no much larger clone, and no base qualities were kept. The TCR beta CDR3 regions were amplified from RNA transcripts. The first round of RT-PCR for the TCR CDR3 was performed with the HTBI primer set and the Qiagen OneStep RT-PCR kit. Libraries were constructed in a second round of multiplex PCR, after which size selection and purification were performed. The libraries were sequenced on an Illumina HiSeq2000 using paired-end 100 bp reads. As for the original processing: SOAPnuke was used to process the raw data, removing reads that contained adapters or uncalled bases, had a mean Phred below 15, or lacked an exact match to the constant primer or identifier. High-quality paired reads were merged using COPE v1.2.5, and each unique nucleotide sequence was defined as a clonotype. MiTCR v1.1 was used to align the clonotypes against IMGT TRBV, TRBD and TRBJ reference segments. Only V-J combinations with frequency above 0.0001, covering approximately 99% of repertoires, were analysed. The TCS score was defined as F50 (clonal expansion) divided by E x V (chaos), with BLOSUM62-based TCRdist calculated between CDR3 peptides within each V-J. Welch's t-statistics and random forest reduced roughly 500 V-J features to fewer than 15, which were used in a naive Bayes classifier (R e1071). TCRdb redid the processing of the public reads, applying fastp at Q25 and MiXCR, and retained in-frame beta chains. Each entry merges the rows of one CDR3 protein and shows their most common DNA and genes. Here the V and J calls rest on TCRdb's processing, not on the authors' analysis. Counted in this sample were around 540,000 distinct CDR3 sequences; 16% of them appeared once. The ten largest clonotypes hold approximately 30% of the sample.

Trimming takes 4 bases from V and 6 bases from J, and the germline ends sit 16 bases apart. Counted from cysteine to phenylalanine, this CDR3 has 14 amino acids. CDR3 DNA only is kept here, 42 bases in frame from base 1. Looking up the germline V gene yields CDR1 SGHAT and CDR2 FQNNGV. Ophthalmopathy patients had moderately to severely active disease, with a Clinical Activity Score of 3 or more, a NOSPECS grade of 4 or more, and a disease duration of less than 3 months. Exclusion was applied to patients with uncontrolled infections, other autoimmune diseases, pregnancy or lactation. Diagnoses relied on clinical symptoms, serum thyroxine and TRAb, thyroid ultrasound and orbital computed tomography. Ficoll-Paque density gradient centrifugation was used to isolate PBMCs from 8 to 10 ml of fresh peripheral blood. Trizol reagent was used to extract total RNA, and RNA quality was then checked on an Agilent 2100 Bioanalyzer.

These data come from a study of T cells in Graves' hyperthyroidism and ophthalmopathy (dated by TCRdb to 2018 to 2020). Background on the whole study: Peripheral blood samples were taken at the time of initial diagnosis, prior to any treatment. The roughly 90 discovery patients were divided at random into training and test sets in a 7:3 ratio. To identify TCR V-J signatures that set the groups apart, the researchers used a discovery cohort of 95 to 100 patients, made up of 40 to 45 with Graves' ophthalmopathy and about 60 with stable Graves' hyperthyroidism. After blood sampling, hyperthyroidism patients were treated with methimazole at a starting dose of 30 mg daily, and ophthalmopathy patients were treated with high-dose intravenous methylprednisolone. According to the paper, TCR Vbeta CDR3 sequencing was carried out on about 140 peripheral blood samples, which came from over 40 ophthalmopathy, 80 or so hyperthyroidism and approximately 17 progressor patients. The study also compared thyroid tissue and blood T-cell repertoires from 5 to 7 Graves' hyperthyroidism patients. Prospective prediction of ophthalmopathy was tested in an independent validation cohort of 18 to 20 hyperthyroidism patients and 15 to 17 patients who later progressed to ophthalmopathy.

The paper as a whole reports these results and caveats: Most expanded thyroid clonotypes (frequency above 0.001) were also detected in blood, suggesting blood repertoires may reflect thyroid immune responses. In validation, the model predicted progression to ophthalmopathy a median of 6.5 months before onset, with roughly 70% sensitivity and just under 75% specificity. Sample size was not statistically predetermined, and investigators were not blinded to group allocation. Ophthalmopathy was separated from stable hyperthyroidism by a 13 V-J signature model, with approximately 89% sensitivity and about 84% specificity obtained in cross-validation and 80%/75% obtained in testing.

The source of this sequence is a woman in her twenties or thirties with Graves' ophthalmopathy. The rearranged chain carries TRBV11-2 and TRBJ2-7, with the D gene tentatively TRBD1 or TRBD2, based on 6 matching bases in each. What was sequenced was blood. The bases read TGTGCCAGCAGCTCCAGGGGTCAGGGAGGCGAGCAGTACTTC. It codes for CASSSRGQGGEQYF. The CDR3, completed at both ends by the reference TRBV11-2 and TRBJ2-7 genes, gives the full variable domain EAGVAQSPRYKIIEKRQSVAFWCNPISGHATLYWYQQILGQGPKLLIQFQNNGVVDDSQLPKDRFSAERLKGVDSTLKIQPAKLEDSAVYLCASSSRGQGGEQYFGPGTRLTVT.